The 17 T cell receptor beta chains reported below all come from one sample, sequenced in a study of blood T cell repertoires in COVID-19. The protocol was immunoSEQ multiplex PCR, while the TCRdb copy is restricted to in-frame clones and leaves out a portion. This table has 150,000 or so clones, approximately 83% appearing once. Material for sequencing was peripheral blood. All receptors derive from a woman aged 55-69 years with COVID-19, enrolled during active disease.

The chain couples TRBV20-1 to TRBJ2-5; D is ambiguous. CDR3 size: 10 residues. Germline CDR1 and CDR2: DFQATT and SNEGSKA (reference sequence). V was shortened by 5 bases and J by 7 bases, with 8 bases between the two germline ends. CDR3 protein: CSAPSGTQYF. The CDR3 DNA follows: TGCAGTGCTCCCAGTGGGACCCAGTACTTC.

CDR3 loop: CASSLRADEQFF. The CDR3 nucleotides are TGTGCCAGCAGTTTACGCGCGGATGAGCAGTTCTTC. The J gene is TRBJ2-1, the V gene TRBV28, with D hard to call. The germline gives CDR1 MDHEN, CDR2 SYDVKM. The length of the CDR3 is 12 residues. The ends were cut back, 2 bases at V and 8 bases at J, with 7 bases in the middle.

This clone ranks as medium-sized. The gene calls are TRBV29-1 and TRBJ2-2, with 10 positions matching TRBD2. Germline values: CDR1 SQVTM, CDR2 ANQGSEA. This CDR3 has 16 residues. Trimming removed 6 bases from V and 2 bases from J; junction bases left unmatched: 9. The CDR3 here is CSVVAGGVLNTGELFF. In DNA form, the CDR3 reads TGCAGCGTCGTAGCGGGGGGAGTTCTTAACACCGGGGAGCTGTTTTTT.

The V call is TRBV5-4, the J call TRBJ1-5, with D maybe TRBD1 (5 bases). The CDR3 contains 16 residues. Germline-derived CDR1 and CDR2 are SGHNT and YYREEE (reference sequence). Trimming stripped 1 base from V and 0 bases from J, with 11 bases between. The CDR3 sequence is CASSLMGQSSNQPQHF. As DNA, the CDR3 is TGTGCCAGCAGCTTGATGGGGCAGAGTAGCAATCAGCCCCAGCATTTT.

The chain is built from TRBV5-1 and TRBJ2-3, with D uncertain. Trimming removed 0 bases at V and 5 bases at J, with 10 bases between. In germline, CDR1 is SGHRS, CDR2 YFSETQ. The CDR3 has 14 amino acids. The CDR3 DNA follows: TGCGCCAGCAGCTTGGTGGCAGGCAAAGATACGCAGTATTTT. This codes for CASSLVAGKDTQYF. Combining the CDR3 with reference TRBV5-1 and TRBJ2-3 gives the whole variable domain KAGVTQTPRYLIKTRGQQVTLSCSPISGHRSVSWYQQTPGQGLQFLFEYFSETQRNKGNFPGRFSGRQFSNSRSEMNVSTLELGDSALYLCASSLVAGKDTQYFGPGTRLTVL.

The V and J genes are TRBV7-2 and TRBJ2-1, with D possibly TRBD1 on 5 matching bases. CDR3 size: 13 residues. The germline V gene encodes CDR1 SGHTA and CDR2 FQGNSA. Trimming took off 1 base at V and 11 bases at J, with 12 bases between the two ends. The CDR3 DNA follows: TGTGCCAGCAGCTTAGGACAGACGTTTAAGCAGTTCTTC. Translating it yields CASSLGQTFKQFF.

This rearrangement joins TRBV3-1 (or the pseudogene TRBV3-2) to TRBJ1-2; 7 bases are shared with TRBD1. CDR3 length: 15 amino acids. Germline lookup yields CDR1 LGHDT and CDR2 YNNKEL (reference sequence). V shed 1 base, J shed 2 bases, and the junction held 4 bases outside the gene matches. The CDR3 DNA sequence: TGTGCCAGCAGCCAAGCGTGGGGACAGAACTATGGCTACACCTTC. This encodes CASSQAWGQNYGYTF.

This clone has only a few counts. The chain recombines TRBV3-1 (or the pseudogene TRBV3-2) with TRBJ2-5; TRBD1 matches at 8 bases. This CDR3 is built from 16 residues. In germline, CDR1 is LGHDT, CDR2 YNNKEL (reference sequence). With 5 bases clipped from V and 2 bases from J, the junction kept 10 bases outside the gene matches. CDR3 DNA: TGTGCCAGCAGCTACCGAGGACAGGGCGCTCAAGAGACCCAGTACTTC. Its protein product is CASSYRGQGAQETQYF.

The rearrangement links TRBV28 to TRBJ2-1; 11 bases are a match to TRBD2. V shed 3 bases and J 4 bases; nucleotides not matched to a gene: 5. The CDR3 is 16 residues long. The V gene's germline CDR1 is MDHEN and CDR2 SYDVKM. The CDR3, as DNA: TGTGCCAGCAGTTTGCTCGGGACTAGCGGTTACAATGAGCAGTTCTTC. Protein product: CASSLLGTSGYNEQFF. Complete variable domain (other parts from reference TRBV28 and TRBJ2-1): DVKVTQSSRYLVKRTGEKVFLECVQDMDHENMFWYRQDPGLGLRLIYFSYDVKMKEKGDIPEGYSVSREKKERFSLILESASTNQTSMYLCASSLLGTSGYNEQFFGPGTRLTVL.

V usage is TRBV15 and J usage is TRBJ1-2; no clear D gene. Trimming pared 3 bases from V and 8 bases from J, leaving 10 bases between. This CDR3 is 12 amino acids long. Germline-derived CDR1 and CDR2 are LNHNV and YYDKDF (reference sequence). The DNA for the CDR3 is TGTGCCACCAGCAGTAGGACTCGGGGCTACACCTTC. Amino acids: CATSSRTRGYTF.

The V and J genes are TRBV6-2 or TRBV6-3 and TRBJ1-5; 7 nucleotides agree with TRBD1. In germline, CDR1 is MNHEY, CDR2 SVGEGT. The V gene end was trimmed by 2 bases and the J gene end by 7 bases; junction bases not matched to a gene: 5. The CDR3 is 14 residues long. The CDR3, as DNA: TGTGCCAGCAGTTACGTATTACAGGGGCAGCCCCAGCATTTT. Translating gives CASSYVLQGQPQHF.

The rearrangement links TRBV6-2 or TRBV6-3 to TRBJ1-2, with 8 bases matching TRBD1. J lost 4 bases, V lost 4 bases, and 8 bases had no gene match. The germline V gene has CDR1 MNHEY and CDR2 SVGEGT. The CDR3 sequence is 15 residues long. The CDR3 is CASSSAGGVAYGYTF. CDR3 DNA: TGTGCCAGCAGTTCCGCAGGGGGCGTAGCCTATGGCTACACCTTC.

This sequence joins TRBV14 and TRBJ1-1, with D perhaps matching TRBD1 (5 bases). In germline, CDR1 is SGHDN, CDR2 FVKESK. Trimming removed 3 bases at V and 4 bases at J, with 12 bases between. The CDR3 sequence is 14 residues long. CDR3 sequence: CASSQAGWGTEAFF. DNA of the CDR3: TGTGCCAGCAGCCAGGCAGGGTGGGGCACTGAAGCTTTCTTT. The entire variable domain, with the rest obtained from reference TRBV14 and TRBJ1-1, is as follows: EAGVTQFPSHSVIEKGQTVTLRCDPISGHDNLYWYRRVMGKEIKFLLHFVKESKQDESGMPNNRFLAERTGGTYSTLKVQPAELEDSGVYFCASSQAGWGTEAFFGQGTRLTVV.

The V gene is TRBV7-3, the J gene TRBJ1-2; maybe TRBD1 (5 bases). Germline CDR1 reads SGHTA; CDR2 reads FQGTGA. The CDR3 length is 13 residues. V lost 2 bases, J lost 5 bases, and 9 bases lay in between. The CDR3 loop is CASSLQGLYGYTF. CDR3 coding DNA: TGTGCCAGCAGCTTACAGGGTCTGTATGGCTACACCTTC.

This clone has only one observation. The chain couples TRBV29-1 to TRBJ1-3; 8 nucleotides line up with TRBD1. The germline CDR1 and CDR2 sequences are SQVTM and ANQGSEA. This CDR3 is built from 13 residues. V lost 6 bases to trimming and J lost 3 bases; unmatched junction nucleotides: 4. CDR3 bases: TGCAGCGTATCGACAGGGGTTGGAAACACCATATATTTT. Translated, it gives CSVSTGVGNTIYF.

Only a few counts were recorded for this clone. The chain uses TRBV2 and TRBJ1-4, with 8 bases lining up with TRBD1. Germline CDR1 reads SNHLY; CDR2 reads FYNNEI. This CDR3 spans 15 amino acids. After removal of 5 bases from V and 10 bases from J, the junction contained 12 bases not matched to a gene. The CDR3 here is CASSSGRGLVGKLFF. In DNA form, the CDR3 reads TGTGCCAGCAGTTCCGGCAGGGGGCTAGTAGGAAAACTGTTTTTT.

The J gene is TRBJ2-3, the V gene TRBV5-1; the match to TRBD1 covers 9 bases. CDR3 length: 14 residues. The germline gives CDR1 SGHRS, CDR2 YFSETQ. V shed 5 bases and J 2 bases; nucleotides not matched to a gene: 3. As DNA, the CDR3 is TGCGCCAGCAGTCGACAGGGGGTCACAGATACGCAGTATTTT. Translation: CASSRQGVTDTQYF. Using reference TRBV5-1 and TRBJ2-3 for the parts outside the CDR3, the full variable domain is KAGVTQTPRYLIKTRGQQVTLSCSPISGHRSVSWYQQTPGQGLQFLFEYFSETQRNKGNFPGRFSGRQFSNSRSEMNVSTLELGDSALYLCASSRQGVTDTQYFGPGTRLTVL.